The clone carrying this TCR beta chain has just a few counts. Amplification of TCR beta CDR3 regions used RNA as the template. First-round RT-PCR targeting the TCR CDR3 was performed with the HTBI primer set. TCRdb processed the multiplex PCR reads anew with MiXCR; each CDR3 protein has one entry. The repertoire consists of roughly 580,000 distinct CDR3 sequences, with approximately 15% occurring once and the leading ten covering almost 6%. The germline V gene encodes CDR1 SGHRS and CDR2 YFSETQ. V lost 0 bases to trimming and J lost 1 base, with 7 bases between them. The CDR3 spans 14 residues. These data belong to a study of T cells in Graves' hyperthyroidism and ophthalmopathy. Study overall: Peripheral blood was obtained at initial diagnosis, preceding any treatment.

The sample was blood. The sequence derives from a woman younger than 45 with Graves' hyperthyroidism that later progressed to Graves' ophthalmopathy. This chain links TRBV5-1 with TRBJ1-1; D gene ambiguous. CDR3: CASSLAGRNTEAFF. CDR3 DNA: TGCGCCAGCAGCTTGGCCGGAAGGAACACTGAAGCTTTCTTT.